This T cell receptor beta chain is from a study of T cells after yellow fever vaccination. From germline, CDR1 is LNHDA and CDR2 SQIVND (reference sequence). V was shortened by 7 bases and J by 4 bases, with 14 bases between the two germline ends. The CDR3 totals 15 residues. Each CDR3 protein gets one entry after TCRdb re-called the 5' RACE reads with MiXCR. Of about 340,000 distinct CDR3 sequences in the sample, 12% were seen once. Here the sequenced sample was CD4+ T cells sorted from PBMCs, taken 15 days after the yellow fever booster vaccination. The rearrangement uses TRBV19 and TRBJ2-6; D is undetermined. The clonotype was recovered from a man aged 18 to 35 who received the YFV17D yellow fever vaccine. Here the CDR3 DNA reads TGTGCCAGTAAGCTTTCGGCTCCCGGGGCCAACGTCCTGACTTTC. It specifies CASKLSAPGANVLTF.